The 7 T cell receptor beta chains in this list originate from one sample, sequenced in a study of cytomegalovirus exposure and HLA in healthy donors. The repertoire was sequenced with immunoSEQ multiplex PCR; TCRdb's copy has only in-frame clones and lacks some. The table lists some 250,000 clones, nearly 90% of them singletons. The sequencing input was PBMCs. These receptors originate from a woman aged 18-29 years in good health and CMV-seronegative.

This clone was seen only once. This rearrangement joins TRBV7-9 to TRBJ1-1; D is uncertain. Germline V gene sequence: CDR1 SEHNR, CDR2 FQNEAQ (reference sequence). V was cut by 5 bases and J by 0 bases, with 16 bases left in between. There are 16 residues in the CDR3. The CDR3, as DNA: TGTGCCAGCAGCCCGGCCCTCAGCGTCATGAACACTGAAGCTTTCTTT. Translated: CASSPALSVMNTEAFF.

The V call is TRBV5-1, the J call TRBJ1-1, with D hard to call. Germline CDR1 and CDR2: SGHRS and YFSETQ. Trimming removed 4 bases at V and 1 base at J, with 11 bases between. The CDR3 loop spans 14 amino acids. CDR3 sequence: CASSPAASNTEAFF. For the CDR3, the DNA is TGCGCCAGCAGCCCCGCAGCGTCGAACACTGAAGCTTTCTTT.

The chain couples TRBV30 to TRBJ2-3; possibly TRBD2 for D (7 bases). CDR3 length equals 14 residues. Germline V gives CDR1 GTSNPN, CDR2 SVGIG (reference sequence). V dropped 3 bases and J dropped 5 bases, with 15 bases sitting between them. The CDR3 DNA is TGTGCCTGGAGCCAAGGGGGGGCCAAAGATACGCAGTATTTT. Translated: CAWSQGGAKDTQYF.

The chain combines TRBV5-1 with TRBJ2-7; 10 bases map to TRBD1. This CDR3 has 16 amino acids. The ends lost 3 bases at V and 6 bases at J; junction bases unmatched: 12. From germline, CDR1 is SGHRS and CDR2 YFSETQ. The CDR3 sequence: CASSSPGTGAPCEQYV. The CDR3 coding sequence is TGCGCCAGCAGCTCCCCCGGGACAGGGGCTCCCTGCGAGCAGTACGTC.

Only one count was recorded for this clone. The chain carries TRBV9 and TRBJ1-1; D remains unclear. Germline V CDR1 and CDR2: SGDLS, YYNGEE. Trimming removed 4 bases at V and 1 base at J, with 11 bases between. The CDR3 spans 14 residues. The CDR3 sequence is CASSTQAKNTEAFF. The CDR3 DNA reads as TGTGCCAGCAGCACCCAGGCGAAGAACACTGAAGCTTTCTTT.

The CDR3 protein is CASSSVEDGYTF. DNA of the CDR3: TGTGCCAGCAGCTCGGTCGAGGATGGCTACACCTTC. The gene calls are TRBV5-4 and TRBJ1-2; unclear D gene. The germline CDR1 and CDR2 sequences are SGHNT and YYREEE (reference sequence). Trimming took 3 bases from V and 6 from J, leaving 9 bases between them. The CDR3 runs 12 residues. The full variable domain, completed using reference TRBV5-4 and TRBJ1-2, is ETGVTQSPTHLIKTRGQQVTLRCSSQSGHNTVSWYQQALGQGPQFIFQYYREEENGRGNFPPRFSGLQFPNYSSELNVNALELDDSALYLCASSSVEDGYTFGSGTRLTVV.

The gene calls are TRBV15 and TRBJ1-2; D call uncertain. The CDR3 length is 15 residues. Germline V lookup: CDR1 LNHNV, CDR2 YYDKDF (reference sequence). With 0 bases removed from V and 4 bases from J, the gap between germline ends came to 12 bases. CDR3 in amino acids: CATSRDKDFSYGYTF. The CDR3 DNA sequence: TGTGCCACCAGCAGAGATAAGGACTTCTCCTATGGCTACACCTTC.